This T cell receptor beta chain was retrieved from a study of blood T cells in healthy people across ages. A J-beta primer mix and a sample-barcoded 5' primer were used in a second PCR of about 7 to 12 cycles. TCRdb passed the 5' RACE reads through MiXCR, listing each CDR3 protein once. The table lists some 1.5 million distinct CDR3 sequences, 28% of them singletons. Concerning this clonotype itself: The antigen is not known.

The length of the CDR3 is 15 residues. The V end lost 7 bases, the J end lost 8 bases, and 18 bases lay between the germline ends. Germline lookup yields CDR1 LNHDA and CDR2 SQIVND (reference sequence). Study-level results: Because sorting was not performed, PBMCs prevented conclusive naive versus antigen-experienced comparison.

Source material: blood. The V call is TRBV19, the J call TRBJ1-6; TRBD1 is a possible D gene (5 bases). This sequence originates from a woman younger than 45 in good health. In nucleotides, the CDR3 is TGTGCCAGTAACCCCAAGGCAGGGTCGGATTCACCCCTCCACTTT. Translation gives CASNPKAGSDSPLHF.